These 21 T cell receptor beta chains were all obtained from the same sample, sequenced in a study of T cell changes during pregnancy in multiple sclerosis. Libraries were prepared by immunoSEQ multiplex PCR; TCRdb keeps only in-frame clonotypes and omits some of them. The sample includes approximately 70,000 clones, 92% of them seen just once. This material consisted of peripheral blood, taken after pregnancy. The receptor set was obtained from a female donor with multiple sclerosis, enrolled in a pregnancy study.

The chain has TRBV29-1 and TRBJ2-4; possible D gene TRBD2, 5 bases. This CDR3 is built from 15 residues. From germline, CDR1 is SQVTM and CDR2 ANQGSEA. Trimming pared 7 bases from V and 6 bases from J, leaving 22 bases between. The CDR3 region has the DNA TGCAGCGCCCTAGGACCGTGGAGCGGTGGAAACATTCAGTACTTC. It translates to CSALGPWSGGNIQYF. The full variable domain, its missing parts supplied by reference TRBV29-1 and TRBJ2-4, is SAVISQKPSRDICQRGTSLTIQCQVDSQVTMMFWYRQQPGQSLTLIATANQGSEATYESGFVIDKFPISRPNLTFSTLTVSNMSPEDSSIYLCSALGPWSGGNIQYFGAGTRLSVL.

The J gene is TRBJ2-7, the V gene TRBV2; D not certain. The germline CDR1 and CDR2 sequences are SNHLY and FYNNEI. V was trimmed by 6 bases and J by 0 bases, leaving 9 bases between them. This CDR3 is built from 13 residues. CDR3 nucleotides: TGTGCCAGCAGCGGCAGGCTCTCCTACGAGCAGTACTTC. Its protein is CASSGRLSYEQYF. Looking up the rest from reference TRBV2 and TRBJ2-7 gives the full variable domain: EPEVTQTPSHQVTQMGQEVILRCVPISNHLYFYWYRQILGQKVEFLVSFYNNEISEKSEIFDDQFSVERPDGSNFTLKIRSTKLEDSAMYFCASSGRLSYEQYFGPGTRLTVT.

V gene TRBV7-9 combines with J gene TRBJ2-6; 12 bases fit TRBD2. The V and J ends lost 5 bases and 0 bases, in that order; junction bases with no gene match: 2. This CDR3 region has 17 residues. CDR1 is SEHNR, CDR2 FQNEAQ, per germline (reference sequence). Written as DNA, the CDR3 is TGTGCCAGCAGCACGACTAGCGGGAGCTCTGGGGCCAACGTCCTGACTTTC. As protein: CASSTTSGSSGANVLTF. The whole variable domain, filled in from reference TRBV7-9 and TRBJ2-6, reads DTGVSQNPRHKITKRGQNVTFRCDPISEHNRLYWYRQTLGQGPEFLTYFQNEAQLEKSRLLSDRFSAERPKGSFSTLEIQRTEQGDSAMYLCASSTTSGSSGANVLTFGAGSRLTVL.

The chain recombines TRBV11-2 with TRBJ2-7; a possible D gene is TRBD1 (6 bases). The CDR3 spans 12 residues. Germline V gene lookup returns CDR1 SGHAT and CDR2 FQNNGV. Trimming shortened V by 5 bases and J by 6 bases, and 11 bases separated the two germline ends. CDR3 loop: CASSDDRSEQYF. Written as DNA, the CDR3 is TGTGCCAGCAGCGACGACAGGTCCGAGCAGTACTTC. Using reference TRBV11-2 and TRBJ2-7 for the parts outside the CDR3, the full variable domain is EAGVAQSPRYKIIEKRQSVAFWCNPISGHATLYWYQQILGQGPKLLIQFQNNGVVDDSQLPKDRFSAERLKGVDSTLKIQPAKLEDSAVYLCASSDDRSEQYFGPGTRLTVT.

In the case of this clone: A junction boundary mismatches the germline segment, possibly from a read error. The sample contains more than one DNA sequence encoding this CDR3. The genes are TRBV13 and TRBJ2-3; TRBD1 might be the D (5 bases). The CDR3 is 16 amino acids. Germline V gives CDR1 PRHDT, CDR2 FYEKMQ (reference sequence). Here the CDR3 reads CASSLTLGASTDTQYF. CDR3 DNA sequence: TGTGCTAGCAGCTTAACATTAGGGGCTAGCACAGATACGCAGTATTTT.

This clone was picked up a small number of times. The CDR3 DNA sequence: TGTGCCAGCAGTTTCGGACAGGGGATCGGTAATCAGCCCCAGCATTTT. This codes for CASSFGQGIGNQPQHF. The V gene is TRBV2, the J gene TRBJ1-5, with TRBD1 identical over 9 bases. J lost 4 bases, V lost 5 bases, and 9 bases had no gene match. The V gene's germline CDR1 is SNHLY and CDR2 FYNNEI. The CDR3 contains 16 residues.

This chain connects TRBV2 to TRBJ2-7; 11 nucleotides line up with TRBD1. The V segment lost 7 bases and the J segment 6 bases; nucleotides outside the gene matches: 11. The CDR3 covers 15 residues. The germline gives CDR1 SNHLY, CDR2 FYNNEI. CDR3 DNA: TGTGCCAGCACCCGGGTTGGGACAGGGGGTCTCGAGCAGTACTTC. Its translation: CASTRVGTGGLEQYF. The full variable domain, completed using reference TRBV2 and TRBJ2-7, is EPEVTQTPSHQVTQMGQEVILRCVPISNHLYFYWYRQILGQKVEFLVSFYNNEISEKSEIFDDQFSVERPDGSNFTLKIRSTKLEDSAMYFCASTRVGTGGLEQYFGPGTRLTVT.

The chain combines TRBV6-6 with TRBJ1-3; 7 bases line up with TRBD1. The junction had 4 bases not matched to a gene; V was cut back by 0 bases and J by 2 bases. The CDR3 loop spans 16 amino acids. The germline V gene encodes CDR1 MNHNY and CDR2 SVGAGI (reference sequence). The CDR3 protein is CASSYSRQGTGNTIYF. The CDR3 region has the DNA TGTGCCAGCAGTTACTCTAGACAGGGCACTGGAAACACCATATATTTT.

The V call is TRBV5-1, the J call TRBJ2-7; possibly TRBD1 for D (5 bases). V shed 1 base and J shed 4 bases, with 9 bases lying between them. Germline CDR1 and CDR2: SGHRS and YFSETQ. This CDR3 has 13 residues. CDR3 region: CASSLLTAYEQYF. The CDR3 DNA follows: TGCGCCAGCAGCTTGCTGACAGCTTACGAGCAGTACTTC.

V gene TRBV5-5 combines with J gene TRBJ1-5; no clear D. The CDR3 covers 13 residues. Germline CDR1 and CDR2: SGHKS and YYEKEE (reference sequence). V was cut by 5 bases and J by 5 bases, with 11 bases left in between. The CDR3: CASSPDGDQPQHF. The CDR3 nucleotides read TGTGCCAGCAGTCCAGACGGGGATCAGCCCCAGCATTTT. Full variable domain (outside the CDR3, taken from reference TRBV5-5 and TRBJ1-5): DAGVTQSPTHLIKTRGQQVTLRCSPISGHKSVSWYQQVLGQGPQFIFQYYEKEERGRGNFPDRFSARQFPNYSSELNVNALLLGDSALYLCASSPDGDQPQHFGDGTRLSIL.

This sequence joins TRBV7-9 and TRBJ2-7, with a weak D call TRBD2 (7 bases). The CDR3 contains 15 residues. The V end was cut by 5 bases, the J end by 1 base, with 15 bases between. CDR1 is SEHNR, CDR2 FQNEAQ, per germline (reference sequence). CDR3 DNA: TGTGCCAGCAGCCTAGGGGGGGGGCATTCCTACGAGCAGTACTTC. Translating gives CASSLGGGHSYEQYF.

In its sample, this clone was seen once. The CDR3: CASSLDTSGGAYEQYF. CDR3 DNA sequence: TGCGCCAGCAGCTTGGACACTAGCGGAGGGGCCTACGAGCAGTACTTC. V usage is TRBV5-1 and J usage is TRBJ2-7; 8 bases fit TRBD2. V shed 0 bases, J shed 2 bases, and the junction held 7 bases outside the gene matches. The CDR3 contains 16 residues. Germline V gene sequence: CDR1 SGHRS, CDR2 YFSETQ.

This clone was recorded once. This chain connects TRBV5-1 to TRBJ1-2; 10 bases fit TRBD1. Trimming at V came to 4 bases and at J to 6 bases, leaving 9 bases not matched to a gene. CDR3 size: 15 residues. Germline V CDR1 and CDR2: SGHRS, YFSETQ. The CDR3: CASSGGTGAINGYTF. The CDR3 DNA reads TGCGCCAGCAGCGGAGGGACAGGGGCTATTAATGGCTACACCTTC.

The chain is built from TRBV6-5 and TRBJ2-1; weak D call: TRBD2 (5 bases). In germline, CDR1 is MNHEY, CDR2 SVGAGI. The CDR3 is 15 residues long. The V gene lost 5 bases and the J gene lost 4 bases, with 15 bases spanning the gap. Written as DNA, the CDR3 is TGTGCCAGCAGTAGGCTGGGCGGGTCGTACAATGAGCAGTTCTTC. Translation gives CASSRLGGSYNEQFF.

The gene calls are TRBV6-5 and TRBJ2-1, with 7 bases aligning to TRBD2. V lost 4 bases, J lost 6 bases, and 9 bases stayed unmatched. Germline CDR1 MNHEY, CDR2 SVGAGI. This CDR3 is 15 amino acids long. The CDR3 protein is CASSFGGRAGNEQFF. CDR3 DNA: TGTGCCAGCAGTTTCGGCGGGAGAGCTGGCAATGAGCAGTTCTTC.

The V gene is TRBV2, the J gene TRBJ2-7; 7 nucleotides align to TRBD1. The CDR3 has 14 residues. Germline assignment: CDR1 SNHLY and CDR2 FYNNEI. V lost 7 bases, J lost 2 bases, and 8 bases stayed unmatched. The CDR3 here is CASKGTVTTYEQYF. The CDR3 DNA follows: TGTGCCAGCAAAGGGACAGTTACTACCTACGAGCAGTACTTC.

The chain couples TRBV10-2 to TRBJ2-7; TRBD2 matches 12 bases. J gave up 0 bases and V 4 bases, and 7 bases lay outside the gene matches. The germline V gene encodes CDR1 WSHSY and CDR2 SAAADI. The CDR3 is 17 residues long. The CDR3, as DNA: TGCGCCAGCAGTGGACTAGCGGGAGCTCTAAGCTCCTACGAGCAGTACTTC. It codes for CASSGLAGALSSYEQYF.

This clone was seen a single time. This rearrangement joins TRBV7-2 to TRBJ2-2, with D perhaps TRBD2 (5 bases). The germline V gene encodes CDR1 SGHTA and CDR2 FQGNSA. CDR3 length equals 15 residues. The V and J ends lost 3 bases and 4 bases respectively, with 12 bases between them. The CDR3 spells CASSLERSLTGELFF. In DNA, the CDR3 is TGTGCCAGCAGCTTGGAGCGGAGCCTCACCGGGGAGCTGTTTTTT.

The table lists this clone with a count of one. V usage is TRBV9 and J usage is TRBJ1-2, with a possible D match to TRBD1 (5 bases). Germline CDR1 SGDLS, CDR2 YYNGEE. CDR3 length: 14 amino acids. V lost 0 bases and J lost 4, with 10 bases in between. CDR3 in DNA: TGTGCCAGCAGCGTAGCTACAGGTCCCTATGGCTACACCTTC. It encodes CASSVATGPYGYTF.

The chain has TRBV2 and TRBJ2-1; 8 bases map to TRBD1. CDR3 size: 15 residues. Per germline, CDR1 SNHLY and CDR2 FYNNEI. J lost 0 bases, V lost 6 bases, and 4 bases had no gene match. CDR3 in DNA: TGTGCCAGCAGCCGGGACAGGAGCTCCTACAATGAGCAGTTCTTC. It translates to CASSRDRSSYNEQFF. Looking up the rest from reference TRBV2 and TRBJ2-1 gives the full variable domain: EPEVTQTPSHQVTQMGQEVILRCVPISNHLYFYWYRQILGQKVEFLVSFYNNEISEKSEIFDDQFSVERPDGSNFTLKIRSTKLEDSAMYFCASSRDRSSYNEQFFGPGTRLTVL.

The chain uses TRBV5-4 and TRBJ2-3; maybe TRBD1 (6 bases). The CDR3 spans 16 residues. CDR1 SGHNT and CDR2 YYREEE come from the germline V gene (reference sequence). V lost 4 bases and J lost 6, with 21 bases in between. The CDR3 region has the DNA TGTGCCAGCAGCCCTGCTGGGGGCAGCCTCGGGGATACGCAGTATTTT. It specifies CASSPAGGSLGDTQYF.